The entry that follows covers one T cell receptor beta chain sequence. The sample belongs to a study of blood T cell repertoires in COVID-19. Profiled with immunoSEQ multiplex PCR; TCRdb holds only in-frame clones, not every one. The data contain approximately 330,000 clones, around 92% of them seen just once; the ten biggest clones take up over 8.5%. The sequence was collected from a woman in her twenties or thirties who had recovered from COVID-19. Sequenced input: PBMCs or T cells enriched from blood (not recorded which).

The CDR3 sequence is CASRQDRADYGYTF. The CDR3 DNA follows: TGTGCCAGCAGACAGGACAGGGCGGACTATGGCTACACCTTC. The rearrangement joins TRBV2 to TRBJ1-2; 8 positions agree with TRBD1. The CDR3 covers 14 residues. Germline V gene sequence: CDR1 SNHLY, CDR2 FYNNEI. The ends lost 6 bases at V and 3 bases at J; junction bases unmatched: 6.